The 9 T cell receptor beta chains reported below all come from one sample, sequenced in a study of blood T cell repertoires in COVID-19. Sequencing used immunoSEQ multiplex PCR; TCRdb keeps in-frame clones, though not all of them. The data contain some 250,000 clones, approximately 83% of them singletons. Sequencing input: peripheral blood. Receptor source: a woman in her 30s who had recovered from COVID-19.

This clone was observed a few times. DNA for the CDR3: TGTGCCAGCAGCTTGGGCCTTTCTAACTATGGCTACACCTTC. It is translated as CASSLGLSNYGYTF. V is TRBV7-9 and J is TRBJ1-2, with D unclear. The CDR3 runs 14 residues. Germline loops: CDR1 SEHNR, CDR2 FQNEAQ (reference sequence). V was pared by 3 bases and J by 0 bases, with 8 bases between.

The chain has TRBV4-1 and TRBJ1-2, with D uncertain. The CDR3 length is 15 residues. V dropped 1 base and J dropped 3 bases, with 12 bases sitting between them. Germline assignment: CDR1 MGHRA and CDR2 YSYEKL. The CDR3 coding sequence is TGCGCCAGCAGCCAAGTCGGAGGGCGCGACTATGGCTACACCTTC. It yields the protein CASSQVGGRDYGYTF.

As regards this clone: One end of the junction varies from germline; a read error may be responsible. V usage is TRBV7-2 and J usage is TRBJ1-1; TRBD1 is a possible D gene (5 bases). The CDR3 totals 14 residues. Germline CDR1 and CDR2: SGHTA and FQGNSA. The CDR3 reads CASSPDWQGPYATF. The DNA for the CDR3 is TGTGCCAGCAGCCCAGACTGGCAGGGCCCCTATGCAACCTTT.

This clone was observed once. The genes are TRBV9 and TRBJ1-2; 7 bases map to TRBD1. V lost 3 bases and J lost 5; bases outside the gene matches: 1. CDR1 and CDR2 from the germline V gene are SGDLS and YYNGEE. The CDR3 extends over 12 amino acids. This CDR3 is CASSDRGYGYTF. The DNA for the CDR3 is TGTGCCAGCAGCGACAGGGGATATGGCTACACCTTC.

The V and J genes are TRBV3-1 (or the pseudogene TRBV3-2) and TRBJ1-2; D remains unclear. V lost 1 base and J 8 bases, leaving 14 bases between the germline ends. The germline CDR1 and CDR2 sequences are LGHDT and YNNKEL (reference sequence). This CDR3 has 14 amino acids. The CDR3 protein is CASSQVVAAAGYTF. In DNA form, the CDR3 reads TGTGCCAGCAGCCAAGTCGTGGCGGCGGCAGGCTACACCTTC.

The CDR3 DNA reads TGTGCCACCAGGGAGGCCAACACTGAAGCTTTCTTT. Translated, it gives CATREANTEAFF. This chain joins TRBV12-3 or TRBV12-4 and TRBJ1-1, with TRBD1 as a possible D gene (5 bases). V lost 10 bases and J lost 2, with 11 bases in between. The CDR3 consists of 12 residues.

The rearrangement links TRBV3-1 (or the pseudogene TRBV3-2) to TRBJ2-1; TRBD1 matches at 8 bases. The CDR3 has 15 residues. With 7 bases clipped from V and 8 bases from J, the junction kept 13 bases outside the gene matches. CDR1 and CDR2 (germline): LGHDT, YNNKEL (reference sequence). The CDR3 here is CASTSLQGGRDEQFF. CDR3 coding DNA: TGTGCCAGCACCTCCCTACAGGGGGGCCGAGATGAGCAGTTCTTC.

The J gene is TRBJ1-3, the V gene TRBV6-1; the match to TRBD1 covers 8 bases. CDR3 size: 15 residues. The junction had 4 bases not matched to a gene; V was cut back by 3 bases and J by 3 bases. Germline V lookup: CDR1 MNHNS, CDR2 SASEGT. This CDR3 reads CASSDQGAGGNTIYF. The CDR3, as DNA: TGTGCCAGCAGTGACCAGGGGGCAGGTGGAAACACCATATATTTT.

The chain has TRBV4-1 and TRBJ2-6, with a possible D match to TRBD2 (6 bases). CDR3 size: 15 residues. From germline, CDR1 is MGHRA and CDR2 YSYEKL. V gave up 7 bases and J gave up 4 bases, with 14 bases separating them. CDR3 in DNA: TGCGCCAGCACGGGAGTAAGTTCGGGGGCCAACGTCCTGACTTTC. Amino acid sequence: CASTGVSSGANVLTF.